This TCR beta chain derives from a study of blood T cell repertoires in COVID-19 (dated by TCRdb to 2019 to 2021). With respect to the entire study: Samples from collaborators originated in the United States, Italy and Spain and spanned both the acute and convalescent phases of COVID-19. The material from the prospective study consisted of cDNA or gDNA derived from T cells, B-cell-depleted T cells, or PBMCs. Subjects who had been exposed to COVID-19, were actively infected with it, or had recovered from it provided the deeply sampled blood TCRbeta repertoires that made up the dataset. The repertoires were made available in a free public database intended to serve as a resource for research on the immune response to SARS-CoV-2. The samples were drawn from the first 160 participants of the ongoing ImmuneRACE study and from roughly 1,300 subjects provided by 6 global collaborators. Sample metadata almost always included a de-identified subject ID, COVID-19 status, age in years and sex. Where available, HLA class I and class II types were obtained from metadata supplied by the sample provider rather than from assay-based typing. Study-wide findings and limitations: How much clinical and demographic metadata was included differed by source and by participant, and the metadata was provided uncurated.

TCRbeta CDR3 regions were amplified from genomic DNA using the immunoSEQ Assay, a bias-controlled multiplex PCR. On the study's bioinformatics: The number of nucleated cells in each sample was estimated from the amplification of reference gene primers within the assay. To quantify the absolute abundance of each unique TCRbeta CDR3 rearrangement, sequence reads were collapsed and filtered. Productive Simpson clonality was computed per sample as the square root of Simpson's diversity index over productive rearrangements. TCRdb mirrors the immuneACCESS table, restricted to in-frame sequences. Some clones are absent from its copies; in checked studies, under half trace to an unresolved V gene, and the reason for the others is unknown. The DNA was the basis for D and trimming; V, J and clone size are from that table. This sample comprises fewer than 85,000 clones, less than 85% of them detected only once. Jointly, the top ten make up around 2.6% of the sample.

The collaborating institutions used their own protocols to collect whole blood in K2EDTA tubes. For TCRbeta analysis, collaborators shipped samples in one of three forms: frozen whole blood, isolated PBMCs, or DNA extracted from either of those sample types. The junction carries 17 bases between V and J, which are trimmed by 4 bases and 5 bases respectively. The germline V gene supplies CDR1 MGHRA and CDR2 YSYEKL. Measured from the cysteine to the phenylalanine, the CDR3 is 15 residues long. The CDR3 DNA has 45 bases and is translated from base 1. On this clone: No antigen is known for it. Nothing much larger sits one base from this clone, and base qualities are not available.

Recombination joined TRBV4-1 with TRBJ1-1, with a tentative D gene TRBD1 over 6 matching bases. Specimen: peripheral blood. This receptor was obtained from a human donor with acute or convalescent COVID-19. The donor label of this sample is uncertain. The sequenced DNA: TGCGCCAGCAGCCGTAGAACAGGGCCTGATACTGAAGCTTTCTTT. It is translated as CASSRRTGPDTEAFF.